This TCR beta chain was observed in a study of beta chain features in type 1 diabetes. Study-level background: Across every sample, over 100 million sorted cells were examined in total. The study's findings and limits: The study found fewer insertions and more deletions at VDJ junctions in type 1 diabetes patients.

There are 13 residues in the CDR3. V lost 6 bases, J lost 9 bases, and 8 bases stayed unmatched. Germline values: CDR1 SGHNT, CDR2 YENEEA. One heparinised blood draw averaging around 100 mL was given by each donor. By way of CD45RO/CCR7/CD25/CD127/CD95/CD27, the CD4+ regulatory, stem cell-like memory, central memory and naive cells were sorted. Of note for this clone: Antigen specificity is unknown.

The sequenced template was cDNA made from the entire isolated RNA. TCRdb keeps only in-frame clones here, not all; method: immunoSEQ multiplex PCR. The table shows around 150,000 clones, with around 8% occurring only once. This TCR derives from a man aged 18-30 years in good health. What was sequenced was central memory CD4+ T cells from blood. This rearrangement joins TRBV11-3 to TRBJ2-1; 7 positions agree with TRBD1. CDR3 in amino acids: CASSTAGGSEQFF. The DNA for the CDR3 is TGTGCCAGCAGTACGGCAGGGGGTAGTGAGCAGTTCTTC.